Each of the 5 T cell receptor beta chains below was sequenced from the same sample in a study of response to subunit inactivated influenza vaccine. TCRdb reprocessed the RT-PCR reads with MiXCR, giving one entry per CDR3 protein. Of 600,000 to 850,000 distinct CDR3 sequences listed, 14% are singletons. The sample consisted of PBMCs from blood, taken 14 to 15 days before vaccination. The origin of the receptors is a man in his fifties who received an inactivated influenza vaccine.

This clonotype was observed a handful of times. The CDR3 here is CASSQAAGGAYEQYF. The CDR3 coding sequence is TGTGCCAGCAGCCAAGCCGCGGGAGGGGCCTACGAGCAGTACTTC. The rearrangement uses TRBV4-2 and TRBJ2-7; 9 positions match TRBD2. The CDR3 loop spans 15 amino acids. The junction had 3 bases not matched to a gene; V was cut back by 1 base and J by 2 bases. Germline CDR1 is LGHNA and CDR2 is YNFKEQ.

This clonotype has more than one count but fewer than ten. V is TRBV15 and J is TRBJ2-2; 9 nucleotides agree with TRBD2. V dropped 0 bases and J dropped 0; count of bases not matched to a gene: 5. This CDR3 region has 18 residues. CDR1 is LNHNV, CDR2 YYDKDF, per germline (reference sequence). The CDR3 region has the DNA TGTGCCACCAGCAGAGACCTGCGGGGGGGATCGAACACCGGGGAGCTGTTTTTT. Translated: CATSRDLRGGSNTGELFF.

The chain has TRBV18 and TRBJ2-7, with 9 bases that match TRBD2. Losses at the gene ends were 3 bases for V and 6 bases for J; bases not matched to a gene: 9. The CDR3 runs 15 residues. Germline V lookup: CDR1 KGHSH, CDR2 LQKENI. The CDR3 is CASSPQGAGGSEQYF. In nucleotides, the CDR3 is TGTGCCAGCTCACCCCAGGGAGCGGGAGGAAGCGAGCAGTACTTC.

The chain joins TRBV27 to TRBJ2-1, with D maybe TRBD2 (5 bases). Germline values: CDR1 MNHEY, CDR2 SMNVEV (reference sequence). The CDR3 has 14 amino acids. Trimming removed 7 bases at V and 9 bases at J, with 19 bases between. The CDR3 protein is CASTTGSGNGEQFF. The CDR3 nucleotides read TGTGCCAGCACTACGGGGAGTGGAAACGGTGAGCAGTTCTTC.

This clonotype was seen at least ten times. The chain employs TRBV11-2 and TRBJ2-4; D not certain. Germline assignment: CDR1 SGHAT and CDR2 FQNNGV. CDR3 length: 15 amino acids. With 0 bases removed from V and 0 bases from J, the gap between germline ends came to 6 bases. CDR3 sequence reads: CASSLEPLAKNIQYF. The CDR3 DNA is TGTGCCAGCAGCTTAGAACCGTTAGCCAAAAACATTCAGTACTTC.